The table lists the clone carrying this T cell receptor beta chain with a count of one. Using immunoSEQ multiplex PCR, the repertoire was profiled, and TCRdb retains in-frame clones only, with some absent. The sample includes 85,000 to 100,000 clones, about 88% of them seen just once. The data belong to a study of blood T cell repertoires in COVID-19. Germline V gene data show CDR1 as SGHRS and CDR2 as YFSETQ. Unmatched junction bases numbered 13, after V lost 0 bases and J lost 6 bases. The CDR3 consists of 17 residues. The chain has TRBV5-1 and TRBJ2-5; 8 positions agree with TRBD1. This sequence originates from a man in his 60s with acute or convalescent COVID-19. Sequenced: peripheral blood. The DNA for the CDR3 is TGCGCCAGCAGCTTGGGTAGTACAGGGGGAGGCGAAAAGACCCAGTACTTC. Translated: CASSLGSTGGGEKTQYF.